Each of the 16 T cell receptor beta chains below was sequenced from the same sample in a study of tumor and adjacent non-tumor tissue in lung cancer. TCRbeta libraries were built with three rounds of nested PCR, modified from ARM-PCR. TCRdb passed the multiplex PCR reads through MiXCR, listing each CDR3 protein once. The sample comprises some 97,000 distinct CDR3 sequences, roughly 60% of which are singletons, and 15% to 20% rests with the top ten. No cell sorting was done before RNA was extracted from the tissue. This non-tumor lung sample came from over 3 cm beyond the tumor edge. The material sequenced was distant non-tumor lung tissue. These receptors were collected from a man under 40 with non-small cell lung cancer.

This clonotype was recorded at least ten times. The genes are TRBV20-1 and TRBJ2-1; D not certain. Germline lookup yields CDR1 DFQATT and CDR2 SNEGSKA (reference sequence). Trimming stripped 0 bases from V and 8 bases from J, with 5 bases between. This CDR3 comprises 11 residues. The CDR3 DNA reads TGCAGTGCTAGAGATGGGGATGAGCAGTTCTTC. As protein: CSARDGDEQFF.

This clonotype has ten or more counts. The CDR3 DNA sequence: TGCAGCGTTGAGACAGGGGGCTACACCTTC. Its translation: CSVETGGYTF. The rearrangement links TRBV29-1 to TRBJ1-2; 7 nucleotides match TRBD1. V gave up 3 bases and J gave up 8 bases; unmatched junction bases: 0. The CDR3 sequence is 10 residues long. The germline V gene has CDR1 SQVTM and CDR2 ANQGSEA.

To note about this clonotype: Since no conserved phenylalanine or tryptophan closes the CDR3, a read error is the likely cause. This rearrangement joins TRBV20-1 to TRBJ2-3; 7 bases are shared with TRBD2. The CDR3 is 14 residues long. The germline V gene encodes CDR1 DFQATT and CDR2 SNEGSKA (reference sequence). This CDR3 is CSAVGGLVIDMQYS. The CDR3 DNA reads TGCAGTGCGGTAGGCGGACTAGTTATAGATATGCAGTATTCT.

Concerning this clonotype: The missing conserved phenylalanine or tryptophan at the end of this CDR3 makes a read error likely. The DNA is left out, because the CDR3 cannot be placed on it with certainty; the CDR3 is given as TCRdb lists it. This chain joins TRBV5-1 and TRBJ1-2. Germline-derived CDR1 and CDR2 are SGHRS and YFSETQ. The CDR3 comprises 13 residues, both ends counted. The CDR3 protein is CASSLVMDAGYTS.

This clonotype has at least ten counts. This chain links TRBV5-6 with TRBJ2-1, with 11 bases lining up with TRBD2. The trim removed 3 bases at V and 9 bases at J, leaving 17 bases unmatched. The CDR3 consists of 18 residues. Germline values: CDR1 SGHDT, CDR2 YYEEEE. The CDR3 here is CASSSLPGGSGGGGEQFF. Here the CDR3 DNA reads TGTGCCAGCAGCTCCTTGCCAGGAGGTAGCGGGGGGGGTGGTGAGCAGTTCTTC.

To note about this clonotype: At one end the junction does not follow the germline gene, possibly because of a read error. V gene TRBV6-5 combines with J gene TRBJ2-1, with TRBD2 matching 11 bases. Germline V gene sequence: CDR1 MNHEY, CDR2 SVGAGI. This CDR3 has 17 residues. The DNA for the CDR3 is TGTGCCAGCACCCCCGGCCTAGCGGGAGGTCCGTACAATGGGCAGTTCTTC. Amino acids: CASTPGLAGGPYNGQFF.

Concerning this clonotype itself: Germline and junction disagree at one end, which may indicate a read error. The V call is TRBV4-1, the J call TRBJ1-2; a possible D gene is TRBD1 (6 bases). Germline CDR1 and CDR2: MGHRA and YSYEKL. This CDR3 has 15 residues. In DNA form, the CDR3 reads TGCGTCAGCAAACCTGGGACACGGATCGACTATGACAACACCTTC. As protein: CVSKPGTRIDYDNTF.

This chain connects TRBV5-1 to TRBJ2-7, with D tentatively TRBD1 (6 bases). CDR1 is SGHRS and CDR2 is YFSETQ in the germline V gene. Trimming cost V 4 bases and J 6 bases, with 14 bases left between them. The CDR3 has 13 amino acids. For the CDR3, the DNA is TGCGCCAGCAGCATGGGACACAAGAGCGAGCAGTACTTC. The encoded protein is CASSMGHKSEQYF.

Concerning this clonotype: Compared with germline, one end of the junction differs, possibly owing to a read error. The chain recombines TRBV11-2 with TRBJ2-5; no clear D. This CDR3 has 15 amino acids. CDR1 is SGHAT and CDR2 is FQNNGV in the germline V gene. CDR3 region: CASSLEGRGQEIQYF. The CDR3 bases are TGTGCCAGCAGCTTAGAGGGAAGAGGCCAAGAGATCCAGTACTTC.

With respect to this clonotype: It is likely a read error, because the conserved phenylalanine at the end of the CDR3 is missing. The rearrangement joins TRBV28 to TRBJ2-1; no clear D. From germline, CDR1 is MDHEN and CDR2 SYDVKM. Trimming took off 2 bases at V and 8 bases at J, with 13 bases between the two ends. The CDR3 runs 14 residues. The CDR3 region is CASSLGRVGDEQFL. CDR3 in DNA: TGTGCCAGCAGTTTAGGTCGGGTAGGTGATGAGCAGTTCCTC.

With respect to this clonotype: A much larger clone sits a single nucleotide away, making a read error possible. The rearrangement links TRBV11-2 to TRBJ1-1, with unresolved D. Germline-derived CDR1 and CDR2 are SGHAT and FQNNGV. CDR3 length: 13 amino acids. The CDR3 protein is CASCLKIGTEAFF. The CDR3 DNA reads TGTGCCAGCTGCTTAAAAATTGGGACTGAAGCTTTCTTT.

This clonotype was recorded once. A much larger clone lies one base from this, so it may be a read error. The genes are TRBV6-6 and TRBJ2-1, with 8 bases matching TRBD1. The CDR3 sequence is 15 residues long. Germline CDR1 is MNHNY and CDR2 is SVGAGI (reference sequence). The CDR3 sequence is CASSRGQGGHNEQLF. CDR3 DNA sequence: TGTGCCAGCAGTAGAGGACAGGGTGGGCACAATGAGCAGTTGTTC.

On this clonotype itself: Since a much larger clone is just one base distant, this may be a read error. The chain links TRBV5-6 to TRBJ1-5, with D perhaps TRBD1 (6 bases). The closer fit of TRBJ2-3 to the DNA end suggests the J call may be wrong. This CDR3 has 14 residues. Germline CDR1 and CDR2: SGHDT and YYEEEE. CDR3 DNA: TGTGCCAGCAGCCGCACAGGGTCGGGCCAGCCCCAGTATTTT. Encoded protein: CASSRTGSGQPQYF.

On this clonotype itself: At one boundary the junction diverges from the germline segment, which might be a read error. The rearrangement joins TRBV20-1 to TRBJ1-2, with no clear D. The CDR3 has 13 amino acids. Germline lookup yields CDR1 DFQATT and CDR2 SNEGSKA (reference sequence). CDR3 amino acids: CSDQATHNYDYTF. The CDR3 DNA follows: TGCAGTGACCAGGCAACTCATAACTATGACTACACCTTC.

Details on this clonotype: Its ends do not fully match the called genes, so a read error is possible. This rearrangement joins TRBV29-1 to TRBJ2-1; tentative D call: TRBD2 (6 bases). CDR3 size: 11 residues. Germline V gives CDR1 SQVTM, CDR2 ANQGSEA. The CDR3 nucleotides read TGCAGCGCCCGACTAGGTAATAAGCAGTTATTC. This gives the protein CSARLGNKQLF.

Many counts were recorded for this clonotype. This rearrangement joins TRBV12-3 or TRBV12-4 to TRBJ1-2, with D unresolved. The CDR3 loop spans 13 amino acids. Trimming stripped 6 bases from V and 8 bases from J, with 16 bases between. The DNA of the CDR3 is TGTGCCAGCAGCGGAAAGGGCAGAGAGGGCTACACCTTC. Translating gives CASSGKGREGYTF.